Below, 14 T cell receptor beta chains from the same sample are listed, as sequenced in a study of vaccination and CD4 T cells after COVID-19. Which antigens these TCRs recognize remains unknown. Sequence data for DNA of cultured CD4+ T cells were generated by the Oncomine TCR Beta short-read assay. A single record per CDR3 protein comes from TCRdb applying MiXCR to the PCR reads. The sample carries approximately 10,000 distinct CDR3 sequences, 42% recorded once. Treatment meaning: approximately 9-day PBMC culture with coronavirus spike peptide pools or control peptides (ViraFEST assay). The sample taken for sequencing was CD4+ T cells from blood, cultured in vitro. These receptors were taken from a human donor who had recovered from COVID-19.

The chain couples TRBV20-1 to TRBJ2-2; TRBD2 might be the D (6 bases). V lost 1 base to trimming and J lost 7 bases, with 10 bases between them. The CDR3 contains 13 residues. Germline CDR1 is DFQATT and CDR2 is SNEGSKA (reference sequence). CDR3 loop: CSARGGGRGELFF. In DNA form, the CDR3 reads TGCAGTGCTAGAGGGGGAGGTCGCGGGGAGCTGTTTTTT.

This clonotype turned up a few times. The V gene is TRBV6-1, the J gene TRBJ1-2; D call uncertain. CDR1 and CDR2 from the germline V gene are MNHNS and SASEGT. The ends were cut back, 6 bases at V and 2 bases at J, with 10 bases in the middle. The length of the CDR3 is 13 residues. Here the CDR3 DNA reads TGTGCCAGCAGCGTGGACGGGAACTATGGCTACACCTTC. This encodes CASSVDGNYGYTF.

The rearrangement uses TRBV4-3 and TRBJ1-2; 10 bases line up with TRBD1. The germline gives CDR1 LGHNA, CDR2 YSLEER. The CDR3 spans 19 residues. With 0 bases clipped from V and 2 bases from J, the junction kept 12 bases outside the gene matches. DNA of the CDR3: TGCGCCAGCAGCCAAGATCTATCTGGACAGGGGGGTAGGAACTATGGCTACACCTTC. Translating gives CASSQDLSGQGGRNYGYTF.

This chain connects TRBV7-9 to TRBJ2-1, with D possibly TRBD1 on 5 matching bases. Germline V lookup: CDR1 SEHNR, CDR2 FQNEAQ (reference sequence). V lost 0 bases to trimming and J lost 8 bases, with 20 bases between them. This CDR3 spans 17 amino acids. The CDR3 coding sequence is TGTGCCAGCAGCTTAGCTTTCCCCCTGGCAGGGCGGTATGAGCAGTTCTTC. Amino acid sequence: CASSLAFPLAGRYEQFF.

The chain employs TRBV19 and TRBJ1-2, with TRBD1 matching over 9 bases. This CDR3 contains 15 residues. J was trimmed by 3 bases and V by 7 bases; bases with no gene match: 9. Germline CDR1 is LNHDA and CDR2 is SQIVND (reference sequence). CDR3 region: CASTPGRDRDYGYTF. The CDR3 DNA is TGTGCCAGTACCCCGGGTCGGGACAGGGACTATGGCTACACCTTC.

The chain couples TRBV11-2 to TRBJ1-1; 7 nucleotides agree with TRBD1. V trimming: 6 bases; J trimming: 2 bases; junction bases outside the gene matches: 3. The CDR3 totals 13 residues. The germline CDR1 and CDR2 sequences are SGHAT and FQNNGV. In nucleotides, the CDR3 is TGTGCCAGCAGTCAGGGGGACAACACTGAAGCTTTCTTT. As protein: CASSQGDNTEAFF.

This clonotype has only a few counts. This rearrangement joins TRBV7-2 to TRBJ1-5, with D unresolved. Deletions cut 2 bases from V and 5 bases from J, with 7 bases between. This CDR3 has 13 residues. CDR1 is SGHTA, CDR2 FQGNSA, per germline. For the CDR3, the DNA is TGTGCCAGCAGCTTATTCTTAGATCAGCCCCAGCATTTT. Protein: CASSLFLDQPQHF.

The rearrangement links TRBV29-1 to TRBJ1-2; TRBD1 matches 7 bases. The CDR3 sequence is 14 residues long. Germline V gene lookup returns CDR1 SQVTM and CDR2 ANQGSEA. V gave up 5 bases and J gave up 4 bases; unmatched junction bases: 10. The CDR3 loop is CSVSPLTGAYGYTF. CDR3 sequence (DNA): TGCAGCGTTAGCCCCCTCACAGGGGCCTATGGCTACACCTTC.

This clonotype was detected a few times. The gene calls are TRBV10-1 and TRBJ2-3; the match to TRBD1 covers 8 bases. The CDR3 runs to 15 residues. CDR1 is WNHNN, CDR2 SYGVQD, per germline (reference sequence). V lost 0 bases and J lost 3; bases outside the gene matches: 2. The CDR3 region is CASSESYRGTDTQYF. CDR3 DNA: TGCGCCAGCAGTGAGTCGTACAGGGGGACAGATACGCAGTATTTT.

Here the CDR3 DNA reads TGTGCCAGCAGTCGACCGAACTATGGCTACACCTTC. It specifies CASSRPNYGYTF. The V gene is TRBV2, the J gene TRBJ1-2; D call uncertain. The CDR3 consists of 12 residues. The V gene's germline CDR1 is SNHLY and CDR2 FYNNEI. The V and J ends lost 5 bases and 2 bases respectively, with 6 bases between them.

This clonotype was seen a few times. This chain uses TRBV5-8 with TRBJ1-1; D might be TRBD1 (5 bases). The CDR3 totals 14 residues. Germline CDR1 SGHTS, CDR2 YDEGEE. Trimming left V 4 bases short and J 2 bases short, with 12 bases between. CDR3 nucleotide sequence: TGTGCCAGCAGCCCGGGACGGAGAAACACTGAAGCTTTCTTT. Its translation: CASSPGRRNTEAFF.

This clonotype was observed a few times. The chain joins TRBV27 to TRBJ2-2; possibly TRBD1 for D (5 bases). Germline CDR1 is MNHEY and CDR2 is SMNVEV (reference sequence). CDR3 length: 17 amino acids. V lost 1 base and J lost 1, with 13 bases in between. The CDR3 loop reads CASSLWQRRGNTGELFF. The CDR3 DNA reads TGTGCCAGCAGTTTATGGCAAAGAAGGGGGAACACCGGGGAGCTGTTTTTT.

This clonotype was recorded a few times. CDR3 sequence reads: CSGRPYNTEAFF. The CDR3 bases are TGCAGTGGTCGTCCATATAACACTGAAGCTTTCTTT. The V call is TRBV20-1, the J call TRBJ1-1; the D is unclear. Germline CDR1 DFQATT, CDR2 SNEGSKA (reference sequence). The CDR3 length is 12 residues. V shed 7 bases and J shed 2 bases, with 11 bases lying between them.

This sequence joins TRBV11-3 and TRBJ2-7, with a tentative D call TRBD2 (7 bases). This CDR3 has 16 amino acids. Germline V CDR1 and CDR2: SGHNT, YENEEA. V gave up 0 bases and J gave up 3 bases, with 15 bases separating them. In DNA form, the CDR3 reads TGTGCCAGCAGCTTAGAAAGGGGGGGCGGAGACTACGAGCAGTACTTC. Amino acid sequence: CASSLERGGGDYEQYF.